The sequence of this T cell receptor beta chain was determined in a study of blood T cell repertoires in COVID-19. Measured with immunoSEQ multiplex PCR; TCRdb has only the in-frame clones, and not every one. The sample carries 180,000 or so clones, about 86% recorded once. Germline V gives CDR1 SGHKS, CDR2 YYEKEE (reference sequence). The CDR3 sequence is 14 residues long. Trimming took 0 bases from V and 1 from J, leaving 8 bases between them. Material for sequencing was peripheral blood. This chain connects TRBV5-5 to TRBJ2-7; perhaps TRBD1 as D (5 bases). The source is a man in his 60s with acute or convalescent COVID-19. This CDR3 reads CASSLVGRSYEQYF. The CDR3, as DNA: TGTGCCAGCAGCTTGGTGGGGCGTTCCTACGAGCAGTACTTC.